The clone carrying this T cell receptor (beta chain) was recorded at least ten times. Its antigen is unidentified. In germline, CDR1 is SGHVS, CDR2 FQNEAQ. The CDR3 is 16 residues long. The V segment lost 5 bases and the J segment 0 bases; nucleotides outside the gene matches: 7. This entry belongs to a study of T cells in Graves' hyperthyroidism and ophthalmopathy. Across the study: Any treatment followed the collection of peripheral blood at initial diagnosis.

PBMCs were obtained from approximately 9.2 ml fresh peripheral blood. Amplification targeted TCR beta CDR3 regions from RNA transcripts. The TCR CDR3 was amplified in a first-round RT-PCR using the HTBI primer set. TCRdb reprocessed the multiplex PCR reads via MiXCR and lists one record per CDR3 protein. Seen here are approximately 620,000 distinct CDR3 sequences, more than 11% observed once, and the top ten hold roughly 5.5%. Study outcomes and limitations: In validation, the model predicted ophthalmopathy. These predictions came a median about 6.8 months before onset. The blood repertoire included most of the expanded thyroid clonotypes above 0.001.

Material: blood. This receptor was identified in a woman under 40 with Graves' hyperthyroidism that later progressed to Graves' ophthalmopathy. The chain combines TRBV7-8 with TRBJ2-1; TRBD2 aligns across 7 bases. For the CDR3, the DNA is TGTGCCAGCAGCCCCCGGGGCGGGAGCTCCTACAATGAGCAGTTCTTC. Residues: CASSPRGGSSYNEQFF. The full variable domain, in which reference TRBV7-8 and TRBJ2-1 provide the parts outside the CDR3, is GAGVSQSPRYKVAKRGQDVALRCDPISGHVSLFWYQQALGQGPEFLTYFQNEAQLDKSGLPSDRFFAERPEGSVSTLKIQRTQQEDSAVYLCASSPRGGSSYNEQFFGPGTRLTVL.